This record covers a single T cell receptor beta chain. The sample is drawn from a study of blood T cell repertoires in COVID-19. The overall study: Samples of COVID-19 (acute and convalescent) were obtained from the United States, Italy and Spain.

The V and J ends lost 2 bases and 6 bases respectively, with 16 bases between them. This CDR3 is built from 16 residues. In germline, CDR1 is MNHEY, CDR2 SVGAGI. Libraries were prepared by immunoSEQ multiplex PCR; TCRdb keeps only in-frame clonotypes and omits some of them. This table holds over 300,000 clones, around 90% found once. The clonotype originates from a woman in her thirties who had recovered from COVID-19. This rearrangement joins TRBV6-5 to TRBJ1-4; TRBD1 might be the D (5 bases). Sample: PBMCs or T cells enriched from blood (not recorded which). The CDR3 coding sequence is TGTGCCAGCAGTTACAATACAGGCCCTACGTATGAAAAACTGTTTTTT. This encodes CASSYNTGPTYEKLFF.